The clone carrying this T cell receptor (beta chain) was recorded a few times. Its antigen remains unidentified. Per the germline V gene, CDR1 is SGHTS and CDR2 is YDEGEE. CDR3 length equals 15 residues. V was clipped by 5 bases and J by 2 bases, with 16 bases between them. TCRdb reanalysed the RT-PCR reads using MiXCR and keeps one entry per CDR3 protein. The sample holds fewer than 700,000 distinct CDR3 sequences, roughly 13% seen once. The record originates from a study of response to subunit inactivated influenza vaccine. Whole-study results and caveats: Each seasonal flu vaccination may recruit only limited new T cells, authors suggested.

The origin of this receptor is a man in his fifties who received an inactivated influenza vaccine. The J gene is TRBJ1-1, the V gene TRBV5-8; no reliable D call. This specimen consisted of PBMCs from blood, obtained 45 days after vaccination. CDR3 bases: TGTGCCAGCAGTGCCCTCGGGAGCAGCAACACTGAAGCTTTCTTT. This codes for CASSALGSSNTEAFF.